Listed below are T cell receptor beta chains from one sample, sequenced in a study of T cells after yellow fever vaccination. TCRdb re-analysed the 5' RACE reads in MiXCR, keeping a single row per CDR3 protein. This sample has some 160,000 distinct CDR3 sequences; around 9.7% occur once, and the top ten carry around 40%. The sample in question was CD8+ T cells sorted from PBMCs, obtained 45 days after the yellow fever booster vaccination. Every receptor here comes from a man younger than 30 who received the YFV17D yellow fever vaccine. Each CDR3 is given with its conserved first and last residue. The D gene is left open where the match is weak. Size tells how often a clone was seen (once, few, many) or the class of an expanded clone, and some rows leave it out.

few,TRBJ1-6,TRBD1,TRBV7-2,TGTGCCAGCAGCCTCTTGACAGGGTCTTCACCCCTCCACTTT,CASSLLTGSSPLHF
NA,TRBJ2-5,TRBD1,TRBV6-6,TGTGCCAGCAGTCAACCGCCCGGCTGGGACAGGGGACAGACCCAGTACTTC,CASSQPPGWDRGQTQYF
many,TRBJ2-5,NA,TRBV28,TGTGCCAGCAGTTCCGGGGAGGGGGGGAAGAAGAGAACCCAGTACTTC,CASSSGEGGKKRTQYF
few,TRBJ2-5,TRBD2,TRBV28,TGTGCCAGCAGTTTGGGGACTAGCGCCGTACAGACCCAGTACTTC,CASSLGTSAVQTQYF
NA,TRBJ1-4,TRBD1,TRBV27,TGTGCCAGCAGTTTAATCACAGGGGGGGATGAAAAACTGTTTTTT,CASSLITGGDEKLFF
few,TRBJ1-2,NA,TRBV4-1,TGCGCCAGCAGCCAAGGGTCCAAACCTAACTATGGCTACACCTTC,CASSQGSKPNYGYTF
few,TRBJ2-7,TRBD1,TRBV5-5,TGTGCCAGCAGCTTCCAGGGGGCCGTCGAGCAGTACTTC,CASSFQGAVEQYF
NA,TRBJ2-3,TRBD2,TRBV7-7,TGTGCTAGCAGGCCGGGACTAGCGGGGGAAGATACGCAGTATTTT,CASRPGLAGEDTQYF
few,TRBJ2-5,NA,TRBV24-1,TGTGCCACCAGTGTTAGGATACAAACCGAAAAACAAGAGACCCAGTACTTC,CATSVRIQTEKQETQYF
NA,TRBJ1-2,NA,TRBV7-6,TGTGCCAGCAGCTTAGACCTGGGAGACTATGGCTACACCTTC,CASSLDLGDYGYTF
NA,TRBJ2-3,TRBD2,TRBV5-1,TGCGCCAGCAGCTGGACTATAGCGGGGACGATCACAGATACGCAGTATTTT,CASSWTIAGTITDTQYF
few,TRBJ1-1,NA,TRBV30,TGTGCCTGGAGTGTACAGTCAGGGCGGGCTTTCTTT,CAWSVQSGRAFF
few,TRBJ2-5,TRBD2,TRBV7-6,TGTGCCAGCAGCTTAGCGCTGCGTCTAGCGGGAGTGGCCCAGTACTTC,CASSLALRLAGVAQYF
NA,TRBJ2-5,TRBD2,TRBV12-3/TRBV12-4,TGTGCCAGTTCGGGACTAGCGGCCCAAGAGACCCAGTACTTC,CASSGLAAQETQYF
NA,TRBJ1-1,TRBD1,TRBV12-3/TRBV12-4,TGTGCCAGCAGTGGACGTCGGGACAGGTGGTCGGAAGCTTTCTTT,CASSGRRDRWSEAFF
NA,TRBJ2-2,NA,TRBV27,TGTGCCAGCAGTTTAGCTAAATACACCGGGGAGCTGTTTTTT,CASSLAKYTGELFF
few,TRBJ2-7,TRBD1,TRBV3-1,TGTGCCAGCGGGGGGGACAGGGGTACGTACGAGCAGTACTTC,CASGGDRGTYEQYF
NA,TRBJ1-2,NA,TRBV12-3/TRBV12-4,TGTGCCAGCAGTTTAGCGTTTGCTAACTATGGCTACACCTTC,CASSLAFANYGYTF
few,TRBJ2-7,TRBD2,TRBV4-1,TGCGCCAGCAGCCAAGTCCCTGCGGGGGACTCCCCCTACGAGCAGTACTTC,CASSQVPAGDSPYEQYF
many,TRBJ2-7,NA,TRBV27,TGTGCCAGCAGAACCCACCCGGGGCCCTCCTACGAGCAGTACTTC,CASRTHPGPSYEQYF
few,TRBJ2-7,NA,TRBV12-3/TRBV12-4,TGTGCCAGCAGCCCCTACTTGGACTCCTACGAGCAGTACTTC,CASSPYLDSYEQYF
NA,TRBJ1-2,NA,TRBV6-2/TRBV6-3,TGTGCCAGCAGTCTAGGGAACTATGGCTACACCTTC,CASSLGNYGYTF
many,TRBJ2-3,TRBD2,TRBV7-2,TGTGCCAGCAGCTTAGCTAGCGGGGGGGCAAGCGATACGCAGTATTTT,CASSLASGGASDTQYF
many,TRBJ1-1,TRBD1,TRBV5-4,TGTGCCAGCAGTAAGGACAGGGGGAACACTGAAGCTTTCTTT,CASSKDRGNTEAFF
few,TRBJ2-1,TRBD2,TRBV6-2/TRBV6-3,TGTGCCAGCAGGACTAGCGGGGCATACAATGAGCAGTTCTTC,CASRTSGAYNEQFF
few,TRBJ2-3,TRBD1,TRBV6-6,TGTGCCACTACGATTCCGGGACAGGGGACAGATACGCAGTATTTT,CATTIPGQGTDTQYF
few,TRBJ2-1,NA,TRBV21-1,TGTGCCAGCAGTGCACAGGGGAGGTACAATGAGCAGTTCTTC,CASSAQGRYNEQFF
NA,TRBJ2-2,NA,TRBV7-3,TGTGCCAGCAGCTTAATGGCTACCTTTGGCGGGGAGCTGTTTTTT,CASSLMATFGGELFF
few,TRBJ1-2,TRBD1,TRBV19,TGTGCCAGTAGAGAGGGGGCATCCTATGGCTACACCTTC,CASREGASYGYTF
few,TRBJ1-4,NA,TRBV2,TGTGCCAGCAGGGCAGACAGTAATGAAAAACTGTTTTTT,CASRADSNEKLFF
few,TRBJ2-3,NA,TRBV5-1,TGCGCCAGCAGCGAGGACAAGAGCACAGATACGCAGTATTTT,CASSEDKSTDTQYF
NA,TRBJ1-3,NA,TRBV24-1,TGTGCCACCAGTGACCGTGGGACCGACGGAAACACCATATATTTT,CATSDRGTDGNTIYF
NA,TRBJ1-1,NA,TRBV9,TGTGCCAGCGAAGGACGGAACACTGAAGCTTTCTTT,CASEGRNTEAFF
many,TRBJ2-7,NA,TRBV20-1,TGCAGTGCTAGTTTTGGGGGAGGTCAGGGCGAGCAGTACTTC,CSASFGGGQGEQYF
few,TRBJ1-1,NA,TRBV29-1,TGCAGCGTTGAACAACGGGGGGCGCGTGCTTTCTTT,CSVEQRGARAFF
NA,TRBJ1-1,NA,TRBV7-9,TGTGCCAGCAGCTTGGGGTTGGTCACTGAAGCTTTCTTT,CASSLGLVTEAFF
few,TRBJ1-2,NA,TRBV29-1,TGCAGCGTTGAAGATACCCGGGGGTCTAACTATGGCTACACCTTC,CSVEDTRGSNYGYTF
few,TRBJ2-5,TRBD1,TRBV6-2/TRBV6-3,TGTGCCAGCAGGGAAGGACAGGGGGTACAAGAGACCCAGTACTTC,CASREGQGVQETQYF
NA,TRBJ2-5,TRBD2,TRBV4-1,TGCGCCAGCAGCCAAGATGAGACTAGCGGGGTTCCAGAGACCCAGTACTTC,CASSQDETSGVPETQYF
NA,TRBJ1-1,NA,TRBV12-3/TRBV12-4,TGTGCCAGCAGTTTCGGACTGAAAGCTTTCTTT,CASSFGLKAFF
few,TRBJ2-5,TRBD1,TRBV7-9,TGTGCCAGCAGCTTACCGACCGGGACAGCTCAAGAGACCCAGTACTTC,CASSLPTGTAQETQYF
NA,TRBJ2-7,TRBD2,TRBV4-1,TGCGCCAGCAGCGTTCTCCCAACTAGCGGGGGTACGCCCTACGAGCAGTACTTC,CASSVLPTSGGTPYEQYF
many,TRBJ2-5,NA,TRBV5-1,TGCGCCAGCAGTGACGTACGCGGGCAGAACGGGGAGACCCAGTACTTC,CASSDVRGQNGETQYF
many,TRBJ1-5,TRBD1,TRBV12-3/TRBV12-4,TGTGCCAGCAGCTCGACAGGGTATAGCAATCAGCCCCAGCATTTT,CASSSTGYSNQPQHF
NA,TRBJ2-5,TRBD1,TRBV6-2/TRBV6-3,TGTGCCAGCAGTTCTACCCCCCAGACAGGGATAGAGACCCAGTACTTC,CASSSTPQTGIETQYF
NA,TRBJ2-1,TRBD2,TRBV15,TGTGCCACCAGCAGGGGACTAGCCTACAATGAGCAGTTCTTC,CATSRGLAYNEQFF
NA,TRBJ1-1,NA,TRBV24-1,TGTGCCACCGCGACGACAGGGAACACTGAAGCTTTCTTT,CATATTGNTEAFF
many,TRBJ1-2,TRBD1,TRBV7-8,TGTGCCAGCAGCACCGGGACAGAGATCTATGGCGGCTACACCTTC,CASSTGTEIYGGYTF
few,TRBJ1-1,NA,TRBV4-3,TGCGCCAGCAGCCAAGATTTCGGAGGGGGCACTGAAGCTTTCTTT,CASSQDFGGGTEAFF
many,TRBJ2-7,NA,TRBV5-5,TGTGCCAGCAGTCGGAACGGGCCGGAATTCTACGAGCAGTACTTC,CASSRNGPEFYEQYF
NA,TRBJ2-7,TRBD2,TRBV11-2,TGTGCCAGCAGCATAGCGGGACACATGACCTACGAGCAGTACTTC,CASSIAGHMTYEQYF
NA,TRBJ1-1,NA,TRBV5-1,TGCGCCAGCAGCTTTTTCAGCCTGAACACTGAAGCTTTCTTT,CASSFFSLNTEAFF
NA,TRBJ2-4,TRBD2,TRBV28,TGTGCCAGCAGTTACCCCACCAGCGGGGGCTTAAACATTCAGTACTTC,CASSYPTSGGLNIQYF
NA,TRBJ2-3,TRBD2,TRBV5-1,TGCGCCAGTCGGCGGGGGCTAGCGGGGTTGGATACGCAGTATTTT,CASRRGLAGLDTQYF
NA,TRBJ2-3,TRBD2,TRBV14,TGTGCCAGCAGCCAAGGGGCTCTAGCGGGGGGCACAGATACGCAGTATTTT,CASSQGALAGGTDTQYF
few,TRBJ2-1,NA,TRBV6-7,TGTGCCAGCAGCACGGACGGAAACAATGAGCAGTTCTTC,CASSTDGNNEQFF
many,TRBJ2-7,NA,TRBV4-1,TGCGCCAGCAGCCAAGTCTCGGGAGAAGGATTCTACGAGCAGTACTTC,CASSQVSGEGFYEQYF
many,TRBJ2-7,TRBD2,TRBV27,TGTGCCAGCAGCCTTGGGACTAGCGGGGTGTACGAGCAGTACTTC,CASSLGTSGVYEQYF
many,TRBJ1-2,NA,TRBV3-1,TGTGCCAGCAGCCATTCAGAAAACTATGGCTACACCTTC,CASSHSENYGYTF